This TCR beta chain was profiled in a study of CD8 T cells in ankylosing spondylitis. Findings and limits, study-wide: It appeared that ankylosing spondylitis blood was characterized by a TCR beta motif of several highly homologous variants.

Germline V gives CDR1 MNHEY, CDR2 SVGAGI. The CDR3 has 16 residues. Trimming shortened V by 2 bases and J by 9 bases, and 19 bases separated the two germline ends. TCRdb re-called the 5' RACE reads with MiXCR, one entry per CDR3 protein. The sample records more than 250,000 distinct CDR3 sequences, approximately 8% being singletons. In regard to this clonotype: The antigen is unknown.

This sequence joins TRBV6-5 and TRBJ2-2, with D maybe TRBD2 (5 bases). This TCR was recovered from a male donor with ankylosing spondylitis. Sequences were obtained from blood, either unsorted or a sorted T cell fraction (not recorded which). CDR3 in DNA: TGTGCCAGCAGTTACGAGAGCGGAATCTGGGAACGGGAGCTGTTTTTT. Amino acids: CASSYESGIWERELFF.